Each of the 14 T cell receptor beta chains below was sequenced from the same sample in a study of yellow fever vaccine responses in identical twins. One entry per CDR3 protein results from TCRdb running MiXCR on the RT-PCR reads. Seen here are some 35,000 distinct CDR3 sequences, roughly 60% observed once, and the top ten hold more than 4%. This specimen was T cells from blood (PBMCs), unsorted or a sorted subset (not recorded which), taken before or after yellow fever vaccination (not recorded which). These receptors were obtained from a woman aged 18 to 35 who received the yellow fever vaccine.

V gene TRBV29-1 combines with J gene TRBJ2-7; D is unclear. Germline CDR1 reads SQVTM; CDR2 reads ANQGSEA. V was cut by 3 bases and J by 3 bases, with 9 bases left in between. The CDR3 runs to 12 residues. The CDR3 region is CSVELWDYEQYV. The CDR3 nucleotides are TGCAGCGTTGAGCTCTGGGACTACGAGCAGTACGTC.

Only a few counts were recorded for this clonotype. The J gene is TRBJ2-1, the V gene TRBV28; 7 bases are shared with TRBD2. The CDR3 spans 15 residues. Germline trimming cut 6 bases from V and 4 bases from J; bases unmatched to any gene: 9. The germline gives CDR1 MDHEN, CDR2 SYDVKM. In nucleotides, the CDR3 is TGTGCCAGCAGGACCCTAGCGGAGGGATACAATGAGCAGTTCTTC. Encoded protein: CASRTLAEGYNEQFF.

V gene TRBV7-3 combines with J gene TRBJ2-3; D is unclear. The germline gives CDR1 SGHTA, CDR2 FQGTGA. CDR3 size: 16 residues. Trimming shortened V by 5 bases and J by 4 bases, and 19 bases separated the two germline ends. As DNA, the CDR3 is TGTGCCAGCAGCCCCGGTGGCATAACCGAATCAGATACGCAGTATTTT. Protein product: CASSPGGITESDTQYF.

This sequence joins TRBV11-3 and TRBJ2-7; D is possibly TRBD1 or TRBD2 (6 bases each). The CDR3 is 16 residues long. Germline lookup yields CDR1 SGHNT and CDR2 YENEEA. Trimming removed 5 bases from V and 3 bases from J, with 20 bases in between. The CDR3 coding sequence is TGTGCCAGCAGCCCTCACCCCGGGGGCTCCATCTACGAGCAGTACTTC. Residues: CASSPHPGGSIYEQYF. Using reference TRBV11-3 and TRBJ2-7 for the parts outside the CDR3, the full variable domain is EAGVVQSPRYKIIEKKQPVAFWCNPISGHNTLYWYLQNLGQGPELLIRYENEEAVDDSQLPKDRFSAERLKGVDSTLKIQPAELGDSAVYLCASSPHPGGSIYEQYFGPGTRLTVT.

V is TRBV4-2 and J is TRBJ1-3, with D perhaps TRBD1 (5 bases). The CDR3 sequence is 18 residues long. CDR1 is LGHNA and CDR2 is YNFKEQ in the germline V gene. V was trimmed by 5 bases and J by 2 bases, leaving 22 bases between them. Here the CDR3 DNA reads TGTGCCAGCAGCACCGGGACTAACAAGCTTACCCCTGGAAACACCATATATTTT. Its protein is CASSTGTNKLTPGNTIYF.

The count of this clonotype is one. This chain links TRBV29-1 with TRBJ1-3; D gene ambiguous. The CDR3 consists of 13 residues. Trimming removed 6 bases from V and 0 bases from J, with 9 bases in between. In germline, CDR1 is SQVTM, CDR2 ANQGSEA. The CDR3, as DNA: TGCAGCGTGACGACCGACTCTGGAAACACCATATATTTT. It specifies CSVTTDSGNTIYF.

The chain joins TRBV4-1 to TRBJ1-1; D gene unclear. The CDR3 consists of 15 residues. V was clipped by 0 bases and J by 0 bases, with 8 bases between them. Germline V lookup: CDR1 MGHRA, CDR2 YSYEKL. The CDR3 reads CASSQEFGVNTEAFF. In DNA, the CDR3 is TGCGCCAGCAGCCAAGAATTTGGGGTGAACACTGAAGCTTTCTTT.

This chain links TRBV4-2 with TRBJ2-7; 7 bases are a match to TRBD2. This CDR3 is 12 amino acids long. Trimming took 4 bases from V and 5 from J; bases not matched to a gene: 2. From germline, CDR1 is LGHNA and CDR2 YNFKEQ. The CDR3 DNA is TGTGCCAGCAGCCCTCGGGGGGACGAGCAGTACTTC. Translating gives CASSPRGDEQYF.

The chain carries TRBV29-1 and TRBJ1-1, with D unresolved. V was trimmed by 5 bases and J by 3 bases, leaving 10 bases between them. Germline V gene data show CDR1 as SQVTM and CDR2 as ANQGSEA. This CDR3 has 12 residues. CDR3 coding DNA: TGCAGCGTTACTAACAGAGACACTGAAGCTTTCTTT. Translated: CSVTNRDTEAFF.

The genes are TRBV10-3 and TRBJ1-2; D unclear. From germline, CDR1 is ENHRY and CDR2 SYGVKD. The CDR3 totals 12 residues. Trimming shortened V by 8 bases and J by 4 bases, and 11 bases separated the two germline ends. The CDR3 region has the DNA TGTGCCATCGTAGCCATCGGCTATGGCTACACCTTC. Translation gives CAIVAIGYGYTF.

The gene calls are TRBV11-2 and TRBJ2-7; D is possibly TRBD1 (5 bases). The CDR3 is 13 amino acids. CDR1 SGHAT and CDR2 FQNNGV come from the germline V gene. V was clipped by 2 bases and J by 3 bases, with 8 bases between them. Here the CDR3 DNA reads TGTGCCAGCAGCTTACACAGGCACTACGAGCAGTACGTC. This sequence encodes CASSLHRHYEQYV.

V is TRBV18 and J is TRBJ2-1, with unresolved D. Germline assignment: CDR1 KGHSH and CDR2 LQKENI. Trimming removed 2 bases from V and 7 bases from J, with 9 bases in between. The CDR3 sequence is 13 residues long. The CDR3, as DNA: TGTGCCAGCTCACCAGGGCTGTCAAATGAGCAGTTCTTC. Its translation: CASSPGLSNEQFF.

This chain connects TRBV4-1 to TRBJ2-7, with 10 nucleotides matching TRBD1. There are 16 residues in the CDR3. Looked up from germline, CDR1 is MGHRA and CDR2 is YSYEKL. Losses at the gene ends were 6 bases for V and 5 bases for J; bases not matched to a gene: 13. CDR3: CASRPWTGGPDDEQYV. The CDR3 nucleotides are TGCGCCAGCAGGCCGTGGACAGGGGGGCCAGACGACGAGCAGTACGTC.

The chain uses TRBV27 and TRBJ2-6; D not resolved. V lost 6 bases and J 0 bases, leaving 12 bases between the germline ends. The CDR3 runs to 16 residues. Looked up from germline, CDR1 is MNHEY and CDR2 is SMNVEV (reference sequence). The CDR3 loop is CASSLYTLSGANVLTF. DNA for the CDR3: TGTGCCAGCAGCCTTTACACCCTCTCTGGGGCCAACGTCCTGACTTTC.